The rows below give T cell receptor beta chains drawn from one sample of a study of CD8 T cells in ankylosing spondylitis. One entry per CDR3 protein results from TCRdb running MiXCR on the 5' RACE reads. The table shows approximately 300,000 distinct CDR3 sequences, with 15% to 25% occurring only once. Sequencing input: blood, either unsorted or a sorted T cell fraction (not recorded which). The receptors here all came from a male donor with ankylosing spondylitis or in good health (not recorded which). Both conserved end residues are part of each CDR3. The D gene is left open where the match is weak. A clone size is listed for some rows: how often the clone was seen (once, few, many), or a class if it is expanded.

j_call | v_call | clone_size | cdr3_length | d_call | cdr3_aa | cdr3_nt
TRBJ2-5 | TRBV25-1 | few | 14 | TRBD1 | CASSGPGGAQTQYF | TGTGCCAGCAGTGGACCAGGGGGCGCGCAGACCCAGTACTTC
TRBJ2-5 | TRBV5-1 | NA | 15 | NA | CASSLARQSQETQYF | TGCGCCAGCAGCTTGGCCAGGCAGAGTCAAGAGACCCAGTACTTC
TRBJ2-1 | TRBV9 | NA | 15 | TRBD2 | CASSVLSGSYNEQFF | TGTGCCAGCAGCGTACTCAGCGGGAGTTACAATGAGCAGTTCTTC
TRBJ2-1 | TRBV20-1 | few | 14 | NA | CSARAGDSYNEQFF | TGCAGTGCTAGAGCTGGGGATTCCTACAATGAGCAGTTCTTC
TRBJ2-3 | TRBV20-1 | few | 16 | TRBD2 | CSARARRGGRTDTQYF | TGCAGTGCTAGAGCACGGCGGGGGGGACGCACAGATACGCAGTATTTT
TRBJ2-1 | TRBV20-1 | NA | 14 | TRBD2 | CSADSGGAWNEQFF | TGCAGTGCTGACAGCGGGGGGGCCTGGAATGAGCAGTTCTTC
TRBJ2-3 | TRBV12-3/TRBV12-4 | NA | 19 | TRBD1 | CASNLARDRGRLDTDTQYF | TGTGCCAGCAACCTTGCCCGGGACAGGGGGCGCTTGGACACAGATACGCAGTATTTT
TRBJ2-1 | TRBV11-2 | few | 17 | TRBD2 | CASSLVTSGEYYNEQFF | TGTGCCAGCAGCTTAGTAACTAGCGGGGAATACTACAATGAGCAGTTCTTC
TRBJ2-2 | TRBV29-1 | few | 12 | NA | CSVDPNTGELFF | TGCAGCGTTGATCCGAACACCGGGGAGCTGTTTTTT
TRBJ2-5 | TRBV12-3/TRBV12-4 | few | 15 | NA | CASSFLGSYQETQYF | TGTGCCAGCAGTTTTCTAGGCTCGTACCAAGAGACCCAGTACTTC
TRBJ1-2 | TRBV12-3/TRBV12-4 | NA | 12 | NA | CASSLRNYGYTF | TGTGCCAGCAGTCTGAGAAACTATGGCTACACCTTC
TRBJ2-1 | TRBV29-1 | many | 13 | TRBD1 | CSGGTGGYNEQFF | TGCAGCGGCGGGACAGGGGGCTACAATGAGCAGTTCTTC
TRBJ2-5 | TRBV28 | NA | 13 | NA | CASSFLRGKTQYF | TGTGCCAGCAGTTTCCTACGGGGGAAAACCCAGTACTTC
TRBJ2-3 | TRBV28 | many | 16 | TRBD2 | CASSPAGGASTDTQYF | TGTGCCAGCAGTCCCGCGGGGGGGGCATCAACAGATACGCAGTATTTT
TRBJ2-1 | TRBV27 | few | 15 | TRBD2 | CASTLAGGPRNEQFF | TGTGCCAGCACCCTAGCGGGGGGGCCCCGCAATGAGCAGTTCTTC
TRBJ1-2 | TRBV25-1 | few | 15 | TRBD1 | CASSAFRQGAYGYTF | TGTGCCAGCAGCGCCTTCCGACAGGGGGCTTATGGCTACACCTTC
TRBJ2-1 | TRBV7-8 | NA | 17 | NA | CASSSLVSGSSYNEQFF | TGTGCCAGCAGCTCCCTCGTTAGCGGTAGCTCCTACAATGAGCAGTTCTTC
TRBJ2-2 | TRBV5-4 | few | 17 | NA | CASSRAVGKRNTGELFF | TGTGCCAGCAGCAGGGCGGTGGGAAAACGAAACACCGGGGAGCTGTTTTTT
TRBJ2-1 | TRBV12-5 | once | 14 | TRBD2 | CASGFAGDYNEQFF | TGTGCTAGTGGTTTTGCGGGGGACTACAATGAGCAGTTCTTC
TRBJ1-5 | TRBV28 | many | 12 | NA | CASSYLDQPQHF | TGTGCCAGCAGTTATTTGGATCAGCCCCAGCATTTT
TRBJ2-2 | TRBV12-3/TRBV12-4 | NA | 12 | NA | CASSFVSGELFF | TGTGCCAGCAGTTTCGTCTCCGGGGAGCTGTTTTTT
TRBJ2-5 | TRBV20-1 | few | 13 | NA | CSATDRGGETQYF | TGCAGTGCCACCGACCGTGGGGGGGAGACCCAGTACTTC
TRBJ2-1 | TRBV28 | NA | 17 | TRBD2 | CASSSYSGGSSYNEQFF | TGTGCCAGCAGTTCTTATAGCGGGGGAAGCTCCTACAATGAGCAGTTCTTC
TRBJ2-1 | TRBV6-5 | few | 15 | TRBD2 | CASSYGLAAYNEQFF | TGTGCCAGCAGTTACGGACTAGCGGCCTACAATGAGCAGTTCTTC
TRBJ2-1 | TRBV20-1 | few | 16 | TRBD2 | CSAREPRLAGNREQFF | TGCAGTGCTAGAGAGCCCCGACTAGCGGGAAACCGTGAGCAGTTCTTC
TRBJ2-5 | TRBV12-3/TRBV12-4 | few | 17 | TRBD1 | CASSLGDRGLSQETQYF | TGTGCCAGCAGTTTAGGGGACAGGGGGCTTTCTCAAGAGACCCAGTACTTC
TRBJ1-1 | TRBV7-9 | few | 13 | NA | CASSTESNTEAFF | TGTGCCAGCAGCACAGAATCAAACACTGAAGCTTTCTTT
TRBJ1-5 | TRBV14 | NA | 18 | NA | CASSQDFRGKYSNQPQHF | TGTGCCAGCAGCCAAGATTTCAGGGGCAAGTATAGCAATCAGCCCCAGCATTTT
TRBJ1-1 | TRBV18 | NA | 12 | NA | CASSPMGTEAFF | TGTGCCAGCTCCCCAATGGGAACTGAAGCTTTCTTT
TRBJ1-1 | TRBV5-1 | NA | 15 | TRBD1 | CASSIEQGTGTEAFF | TGCGCCAGCAGCATAGAACAGGGGACGGGCACTGAAGCTTTCTTT
TRBJ2-1 | TRBV28 | NA | 15 | TRBD2 | CASISSGSSYNEQFF | TGTGCCAGCATCTCTAGCGGGAGTTCCTACAATGAGCAGTTCTTC
TRBJ2-1 | TRBV18 | few | 13 | NA | CASSPVLSNEQFF | TGTGCCAGCTCACCCGTACTAAGTAATGAGCAGTTCTTC
TRBJ2-1 | TRBV7-6 | few | 15 | TRBD2 | CASSFSGLAGVGQFF | TGTGCCAGCAGCTTTAGTGGACTAGCGGGAGTGGGGCAGTTCTTC
TRBJ2-2 | TRBV3-1 | NA | 15 | TRBD2 | CASSQTSGSTGELFF | TGTGCCAGCAGCCAGACTAGCGGGAGCACCGGGGAGCTGTTTTTT
TRBJ1-2 | TRBV5-1 | many | 15 | TRBD1 | CASSSGQGPNYGYTF | TGCGCCAGCAGCTCCGGACAGGGACCTAACTATGGCTACACCTTC
TRBJ2-3 | TRBV5-1 | NA | 14 | NA | CASSFKQGADTQYF | TGCGCCAGCAGCTTCAAGCAGGGAGCAGATACGCAGTATTTT
TRBJ1-2 | TRBV12-3/TRBV12-4 | many | 13 | NA | CASSPRGGYGYTF | TGTGCCAGCAGCCCTAGGGGGGGCTATGGCTACACCTTC
TRBJ2-2 | TRBV28 | NA | 16 | NA | CASSLSGPTNTGELFF | TGTGCCAGCAGTCTCAGTGGGCCTACAAACACCGGGGAGCTGTTTTTT
TRBJ1-1 | TRBV6-5 | few | 14 | NA | CASSSPGLNTEAFF | TGTGCCAGCAGTTCACCCGGGCTCAACACTGAAGCTTTCTTT
TRBJ1-1 | TRBV9 | few | 15 | NA | CASSGGRGVSTEAFF | TGTGCCAGCAGCGGAGGACGGGGGGTTAGCACTGAAGCTTTCTTT
TRBJ2-3 | TRBV29-1 | NA | 14 | NA | CSVVDGGQADTQYF | TGCAGCGTTGTGGACGGGGGGCAAGCAGATACGCAGTATTTT
TRBJ2-3 | TRBV13 | few | 15 | NA | CASSFGPPGTDTQYF | TGTGCCAGCAGCTTCGGGCCGCCGGGCACAGATACGCAGTATTTT
TRBJ2-1 | TRBV27 | NA | 14 | NA | CASRSKGPYNEQFF | TGTGCCAGCAGAAGCAAGGGGCCCTACAATGAGCAGTTCTTC
TRBJ2-2 | TRBV6-2/TRBV6-3 | NA | 14 | TRBD1 | CASSYQGDVGELFF | TGTGCCAGCAGTTACCAGGGGGATGTCGGGGAGCTGTTTTTT
TRBJ2-2 | TRBV5-1 | many | 12 | NA | CASSFRAGELFF | TGCGCCAGCAGCTTCAGGGCCGGGGAGCTGTTTTTT
TRBJ2-2 | TRBV9 | few | 14 | NA | CASSVATSTGELFF | TGTGCCAGCAGCGTAGCTACATCCACCGGGGAGCTGTTTTTT